This TCR beta chain came from a study of blood T cell repertoires in COVID-19. Turning to the study itself: COVID-19 samples from acute and convalescent phases originated in the United States, Italy and Spain. PBMCs, B-cell-depleted T cells, or T cells were the source of the cDNA or gDNA that made up the material.

The protocol was immunoSEQ multiplex PCR, while the TCRdb copy is restricted to in-frame clones and leaves out a portion. The data hold approximately 140,000 clones, with just over 85% observed a single time. The sequenced sample consisted of peripheral blood. This receptor was taken from a woman aged 55-70 years with acute or convalescent COVID-19.

The DNA of the CDR3 is TGTGCCTGGAGTAAGACTAGCGGGGGGGCTAGGGAGACCCAGTACTTC. This translates into CAWSKTSGGARETQYF. The rearrangement links TRBV30 to TRBJ2-5; 14 positions match TRBD2. CDR3 length: 16 residues. Unmatched junction bases numbered 7, after V lost 2 bases and J lost 5 bases. Germline V gene sequence: CDR1 GTSNPN, CDR2 SVGIG (reference sequence).